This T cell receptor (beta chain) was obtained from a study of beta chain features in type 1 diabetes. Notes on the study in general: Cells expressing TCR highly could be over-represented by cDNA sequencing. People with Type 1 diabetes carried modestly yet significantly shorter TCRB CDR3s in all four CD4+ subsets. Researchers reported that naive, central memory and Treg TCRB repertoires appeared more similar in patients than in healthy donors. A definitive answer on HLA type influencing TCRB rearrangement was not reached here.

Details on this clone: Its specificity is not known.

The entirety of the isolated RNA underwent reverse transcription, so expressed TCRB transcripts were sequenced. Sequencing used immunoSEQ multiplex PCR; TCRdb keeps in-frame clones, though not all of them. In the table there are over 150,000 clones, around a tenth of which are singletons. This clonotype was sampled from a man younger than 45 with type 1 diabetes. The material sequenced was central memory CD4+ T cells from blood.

The CDR3 DNA reads as TGTGCCAGCAGCGTGGACGGACAGAACTATGGCTACACCTTC. Its protein is CASSVDGQNYGYTF. The chain has TRBV9 and TRBJ1-2, with D possibly matching TRBD1 (6 bases). Germline values: CDR1 SGDLS, CDR2 YYNGEE. Trimming pared 2 bases from V and 2 bases from J, leaving 10 bases between. This CDR3 spans 14 amino acids.